Detailed here is one T cell receptor beta chain. TCRdb reprocessed the 5' RACE reads via MiXCR and lists one record per CDR3 protein. The sample lists approximately 48,000 distinct CDR3 sequences; roughly 15% were seen once. The data are from a study of neurological immune-mediated disorders. Germline V gene data show CDR1 as SGHRS and CDR2 as YFSETQ. The CDR3 covers 14 residues. Trimming stripped 1 base from V and 5 bases from J, with 12 bases between. This TCR derives from a man aged 60 to 75 in good health. V usage is TRBV5-1 and J usage is TRBJ1-1, with D maybe TRBD1 (6 bases). Sequences were obtained from PBMCs. The CDR3 sequence: CASSLSRGVTEAFF. The CDR3 region has the DNA TGCGCCAGCAGCTTGAGCAGGGGAGTTACTGAAGCTTTCTTT.